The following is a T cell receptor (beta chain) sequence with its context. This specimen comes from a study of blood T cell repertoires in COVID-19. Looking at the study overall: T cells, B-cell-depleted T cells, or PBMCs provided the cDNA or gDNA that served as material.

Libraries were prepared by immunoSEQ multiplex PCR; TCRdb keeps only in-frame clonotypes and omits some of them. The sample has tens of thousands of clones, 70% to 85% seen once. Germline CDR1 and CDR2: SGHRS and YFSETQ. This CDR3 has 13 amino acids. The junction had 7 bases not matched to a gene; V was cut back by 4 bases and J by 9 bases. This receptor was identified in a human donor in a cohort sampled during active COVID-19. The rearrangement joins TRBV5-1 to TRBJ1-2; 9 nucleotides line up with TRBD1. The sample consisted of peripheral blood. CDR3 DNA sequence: TGCGCCAGCAGCGGGGACAGGGAAGGGAGCTACACCTTC. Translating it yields CASSGDREGSYTF.